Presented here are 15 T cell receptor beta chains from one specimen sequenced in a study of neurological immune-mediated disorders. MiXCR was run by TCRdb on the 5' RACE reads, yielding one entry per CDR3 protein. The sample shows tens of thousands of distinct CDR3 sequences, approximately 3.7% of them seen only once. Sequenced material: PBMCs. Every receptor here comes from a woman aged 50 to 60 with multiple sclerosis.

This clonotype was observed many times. The CDR3 protein is CASSRGATDTQYF. The CDR3 DNA reads as TGTGCCAGCAGCCGAGGGGCCACAGATACGCAGTATTTT. The chain uses TRBV14 and TRBJ2-3; the D gene could be TRBD1 or TRBD2 (5 bases each). The CDR3 consists of 13 residues. The germline gives CDR1 SGHDN, CDR2 FVKESK. V dropped 4 bases and J dropped 2 bases, with 7 bases sitting between them.

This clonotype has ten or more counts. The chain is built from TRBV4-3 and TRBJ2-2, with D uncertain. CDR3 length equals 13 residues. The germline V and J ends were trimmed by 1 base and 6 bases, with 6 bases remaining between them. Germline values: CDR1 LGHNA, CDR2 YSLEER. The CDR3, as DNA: TGCGCCAGCAGCCAAGTTACCCCCGGGGAGCTGTTTTTT. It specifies CASSQVTPGELFF.

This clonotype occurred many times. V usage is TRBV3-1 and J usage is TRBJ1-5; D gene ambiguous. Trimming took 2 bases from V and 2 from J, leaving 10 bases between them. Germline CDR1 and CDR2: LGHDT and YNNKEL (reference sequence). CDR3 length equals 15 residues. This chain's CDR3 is CASSQWGEGNQPQHF. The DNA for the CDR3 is TGTGCCAGCAGCCAATGGGGTGAAGGCAATCAGCCCCAGCATTTT.

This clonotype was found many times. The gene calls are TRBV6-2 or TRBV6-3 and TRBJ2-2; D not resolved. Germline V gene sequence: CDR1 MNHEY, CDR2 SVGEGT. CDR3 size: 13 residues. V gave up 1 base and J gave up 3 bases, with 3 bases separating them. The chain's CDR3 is CASSYYDTGELFF. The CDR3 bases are TGTGCCAGCAGTTACTACGACACCGGGGAGCTGTTTTTT.

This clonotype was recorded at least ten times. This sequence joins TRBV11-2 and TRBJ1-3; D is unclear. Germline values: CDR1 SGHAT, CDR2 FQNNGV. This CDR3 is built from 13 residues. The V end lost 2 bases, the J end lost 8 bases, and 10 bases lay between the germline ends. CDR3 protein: CASSLFSRDTIYF. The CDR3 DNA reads TGTGCCAGCAGCTTATTCAGCCGGGACACCATATATTTT.

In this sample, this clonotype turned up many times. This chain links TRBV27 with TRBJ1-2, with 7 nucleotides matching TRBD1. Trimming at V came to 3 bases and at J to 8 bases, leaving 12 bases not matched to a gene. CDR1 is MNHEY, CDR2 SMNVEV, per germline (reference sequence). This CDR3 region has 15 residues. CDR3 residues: CASSFLKAGTVGYTF. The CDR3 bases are TGTGCCAGCAGTTTCCTCAAAGCCGGGACAGTAGGCTACACCTTC.

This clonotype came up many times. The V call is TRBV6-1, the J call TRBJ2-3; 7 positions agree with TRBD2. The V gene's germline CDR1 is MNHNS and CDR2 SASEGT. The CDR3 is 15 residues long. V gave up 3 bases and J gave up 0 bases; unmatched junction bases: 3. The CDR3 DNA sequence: TGTGCCAGCAGTGACCAGCGGGGTAGCACAGATACGCAGTATTTT. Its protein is CASSDQRGSTDTQYF.

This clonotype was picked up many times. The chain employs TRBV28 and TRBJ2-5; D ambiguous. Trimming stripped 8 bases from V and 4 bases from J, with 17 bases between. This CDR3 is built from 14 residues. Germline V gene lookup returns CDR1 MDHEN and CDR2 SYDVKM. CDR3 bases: TGTGCCAGCCAGTTAGTCCCCCAAGGAGAGACCCAGTACTTC. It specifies CASQLVPQGETQYF. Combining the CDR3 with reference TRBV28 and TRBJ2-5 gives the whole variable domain DVKVTQSSRYLVKRTGEKVFLECVQDMDHENMFWYRQDPGLGLRLIYFSYDVKMKEKGDIPEGYSVSREKKERFSLILESASTNQTSMYLCASQLVPQGETQYFGPGTRLLVL.

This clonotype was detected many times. In DNA form, the CDR3 reads TGTGCCAGCAGTGGGCTGGCGGGACTAGGGATGTACGAGCAGTACTTC. Protein: CASSGLAGLGMYEQYF. The chain carries TRBV27 and TRBJ2-7; 8 positions match TRBD2. The CDR3 sequence is 16 residues long. V was pared by 5 bases and J by 4 bases, with 13 bases of the junction left unmatched. CDR1 MNHEY and CDR2 SMNVEV come from the germline V gene (reference sequence).

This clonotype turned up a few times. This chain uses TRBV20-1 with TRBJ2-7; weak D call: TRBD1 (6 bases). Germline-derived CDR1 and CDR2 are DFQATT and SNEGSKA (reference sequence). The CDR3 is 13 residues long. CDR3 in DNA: TGCAGCGCAACAGGGTTTTCGGCCTACGAGCAGTACTTC. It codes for CSATGFSAYEQYF.

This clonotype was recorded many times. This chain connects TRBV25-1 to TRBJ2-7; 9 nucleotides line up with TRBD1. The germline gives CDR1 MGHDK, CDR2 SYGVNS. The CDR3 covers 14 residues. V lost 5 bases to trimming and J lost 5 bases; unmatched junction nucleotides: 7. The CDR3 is CASSSGTGKNEQYF. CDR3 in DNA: TGTGCCAGCAGTTCCGGGACAGGGAAAAACGAGCAGTACTTC.

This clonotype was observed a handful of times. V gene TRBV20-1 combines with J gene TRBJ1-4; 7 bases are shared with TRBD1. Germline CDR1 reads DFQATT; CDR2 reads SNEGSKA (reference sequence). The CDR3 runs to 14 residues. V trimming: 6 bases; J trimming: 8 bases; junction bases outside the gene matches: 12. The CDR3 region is CSAQGGGLSEKLFF. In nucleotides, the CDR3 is TGCAGTGCCCAGGGGGGGGGTTTAAGCGAAAAACTGTTTTTT.

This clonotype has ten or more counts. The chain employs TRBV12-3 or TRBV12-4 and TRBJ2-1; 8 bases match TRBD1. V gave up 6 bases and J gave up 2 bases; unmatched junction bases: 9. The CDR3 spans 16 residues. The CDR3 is CASRTSGQGAYNEQFF. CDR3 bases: TGTGCCAGCAGAACCAGCGGACAGGGCGCCTACAATGAGCAGTTCTTC.

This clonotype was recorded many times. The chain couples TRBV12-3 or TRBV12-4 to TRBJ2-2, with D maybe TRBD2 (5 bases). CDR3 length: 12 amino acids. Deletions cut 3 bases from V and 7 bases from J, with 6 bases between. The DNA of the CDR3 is TGTGCCAGCAGTTTTGAGGGCGGGGAGCTGTTTTTT. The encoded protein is CASSFEGGELFF.

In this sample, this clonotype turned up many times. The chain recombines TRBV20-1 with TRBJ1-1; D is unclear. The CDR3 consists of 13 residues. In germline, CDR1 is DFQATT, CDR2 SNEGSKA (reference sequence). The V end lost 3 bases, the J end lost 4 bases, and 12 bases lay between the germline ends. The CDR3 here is CSASPQESTEAFF. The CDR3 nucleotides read TGCAGTGCTAGTCCCCAAGAGAGCACTGAAGCTTTCTTT.